The 12 T cell receptor beta chains given below trace back to one sample, sequenced in a study of shared clonotypes between healthy human individuals (TCRdb year 2020). CD8 naive samples were obtained by positive selection for CCR7 among CD45RO-negative cells, yielding a CD45RA+CCR7+ population from which TemRA cells were excluded. Library method: the immunoSEQ multiplex PCR assay. Entries here come from immuneACCESS through TCRdb and include only in-frame sequences with V and J called. Some clones fail to appear in such tables; in the studies checked, an unresolved V gene covers under half of the shortfall, and the cause of the remainder is unknown. Across this sample there are 600,000 or so clones, with 85% to 95% seen only once. The ten most abundant clones make up about 0.11% of the sample. Material: naive CD8+ T cells sorted from blood. The sample's cell subset or site label, in plain terms: CD45RA+CCR7+. All receptors come from a woman aged 25 to 39 in good health.

This clone was seen more than once but under ten times. The rearrangement uses TRBV4-1 and TRBJ2-7; D gene ambiguous. CDR3 size: 14 residues. CDR1 is MGHRA, CDR2 YSYEKL, per germline. The V end lost 1 base, the J end lost 6 bases, and 13 bases lay between the germline ends. In nucleotides, the CDR3 is TGCGCCAGCAGCCAAGTTTTTGTGTCTGCCGAGCAGTACTTC. Amino acids: CASSQVFVSAEQYF.

This clone was seen just once. The chain employs TRBV19 and TRBJ2-7; D gene uncertain. Germline values: CDR1 LNHDA, CDR2 SQIVND (reference sequence). Trimming took off 6 bases at V and 5 bases at J, with 14 bases between the two ends. This CDR3 contains 13 residues. The CDR3 region has the DNA TGTGCCAGTAGCTCTAGGACGGAAAACGAGCAGTACTTC. This encodes CASSSRTENEQYF.

The V gene is TRBV19, the J gene TRBJ2-7; D is possibly TRBD1 (7 bases). Germline V CDR1 and CDR2: LNHDA, SQIVND (reference sequence). The CDR3 covers 14 residues. V lost 4 bases, J lost 2 bases, and 12 bases lay in between. The CDR3 protein is CASSTRGATYEQYF. The CDR3, as DNA: TGTGCCAGTAGTACCAGGGGGGCCACCTACGAGCAGTACTTC.

This chain uses TRBV28 with TRBJ2-7; 7 nucleotides match TRBD2. The CDR3 runs to 14 residues. The V gene end was trimmed by 7 bases and the J gene end by 3 bases; junction bases not matched to a gene: 9. Germline CDR1 reads MDHEN; CDR2 reads SYDVKM. The CDR3 loop is CASTRDYRYYEQYF. CDR3 sequence (DNA): TGTGCCAGCACCCGGGACTATCGTTACTACGAGCAGTACTTC.

The V call is TRBV28, the J call TRBJ2-7; D may be TRBD2 (5 bases). V lost 5 bases and J 5 bases, leaving 16 bases between the germline ends. CDR1 and CDR2 from the germline V gene are MDHEN and SYDVKM. The CDR3 has 14 residues. This CDR3 is CASSLRLATDEQYF. CDR3 in DNA: TGTGCCAGCAGTCTGCGGTTAGCGACTGACGAGCAGTACTTC.

This clone was seen a single time. The DNA for the CDR3 is TGTGCCAGTAGTATAATGGTCTCCTACGAGCAGTACTTC. Its protein is CASSIMVSYEQYF. The V gene is TRBV19, the J gene TRBJ2-7; unclear D gene. Germline CDR1 and CDR2: LNHDA and SQIVND (reference sequence). The CDR3 loop spans 13 amino acids. V dropped 2 bases and J dropped 0 bases, with 5 bases sitting between them.

There are a few counts of this clone. Compared with germline, one end of the junction differs, possibly owing to a read error. The chain couples TRBV30 to TRBJ1-2; TRBD1 matches at 10 bases. Germline V gives CDR1 GTSNPN, CDR2 SVGIG (reference sequence). The CDR3 contains 11 residues. The DNA of the CDR3 is TGCGGGACAGGGGTTAACTATGGCTACACCTTC. The encoded protein is CGTGVNYGYTF.

This clone was seen only a few times. The gene calls are TRBV10-3 and TRBJ1-1; D may be TRBD1 (6 bases). Trimming shortened V by 4 bases and J by 5 bases, and 8 bases separated the two germline ends. CDR3 length equals 12 residues. Germline V gene data show CDR1 as ENHRY and CDR2 as SYGVKD. DNA for the CDR3: TGTGCCATCAGTGTGACAGGAACTGAAGCTTTCTTT. It yields the protein CAISVTGTEAFF.

The chain has TRBV13 and TRBJ2-3; D is unclear. Germline V gene data show CDR1 as PRHDT and CDR2 as FYEKMQ (reference sequence). The V and J ends lost 5 bases and 2 bases respectively, with 20 bases between them. The CDR3 covers 17 residues. CDR3 sequence (DNA): TGTGCCAGCAGCCCCCCTGAGTGGGCGGAAGTCACAGATACGCAGTATTTT. Its protein is CASSPPEWAEVTDTQYF.

The chain couples TRBV7-9 to TRBJ2-6; no reliable D call. The CDR3 is made up of 15 amino acids. Germline V lookup: CDR1 SEHNR, CDR2 FQNEAQ (reference sequence). With 6 bases removed from V and 2 bases from J, the gap between germline ends came to 11 bases. The CDR3 sequence: CASSPALAGANVLTF. The CDR3 bases are TGTGCCAGCAGTCCCGCCTTGGCTGGGGCCAACGTCCTGACTTTC. The entire variable domain, with the rest obtained from reference TRBV7-9 and TRBJ2-6, is as follows: DTGVSQNPRHKITKRGQNVTFRCDPISEHNRLYWYRQTLGQGPEFLTYFQNEAQLEKSRLLSDRFSAERPKGSFSTLEIQRTEQGDSAMYLCASSPALAGANVLTFGAGSRLTVL.

The chain uses TRBV5-6 and TRBJ2-7; the D gene is possibly TRBD1 (6 bases). V lost 7 bases and J 2 bases, leaving 13 bases between the germline ends. The CDR3 is made up of 13 amino acids. CDR1 SGHDT and CDR2 YYEEEE come from the germline V gene. In DNA, the CDR3 is TGTGCCAGCCACCGGGACATGGCCTACGAGCAGTACTTC. This sequence encodes CASHRDMAYEQYF.

CDR3 bases: TGTGCCAGCAGCTTAGTCCCTAGCGGGAGCCCGGAGCAGTACTTC. As protein: CASSLVPSGSPEQYF. The chain couples TRBV7-9 to TRBJ2-7, with TRBD2 identical over 10 bases. Per the germline V gene, CDR1 is SEHNR and CDR2 is FQNEAQ (reference sequence). The CDR3 is 15 residues long. Unmatched junction bases numbered 7, after V lost 1 base and J lost 7 bases.